This T cell receptor (beta chain) comes out of a study of Ad26.COV2.S vaccination and SARS-CoV-2 variants. Stated treatment: 15 to 20 received Ad26.COV2.S at low or high dose, single or two shots; 5 received placebo; per-sample allocation not given. All samples were drawn on day 63, counting from the first vaccine or placebo injection. Some clones are missing from TCRdb's copy, which holds only in-frame ones; the method was immunoSEQ multiplex PCR. The sample carries more than 300,000 clones, 65% to 90% recorded once. CDR1 and CDR2 (germline): KGHDR, SFDVKD. Trimming took 6 bases from V and 2 from J, leaving 9 bases between them. The CDR3 runs 13 residues. Overall study findings and caveats: Analytic work on TCR breadth and depth might have understated the full extent of total T cell responses.

This clone was seen a handful of times. Antigen: not known. This clonotype was obtained from a person between 18 and 65 years old who received the Ad26.COV2.S COVID-19 vaccine or a placebo. The sequenced sample was peripheral blood, obtained in a trial of Ad26.COV2.S vaccine versus placebo. This chain joins TRBV24-1 and TRBJ1-1; no clear D gene. CDR3 amino acids: CATSRQANTEAFF. The CDR3 bases are TGTGCCACCAGTCGCCAGGCTAACACTGAAGCTTTCTTT.